This TCR beta chain stems from a study of shared clonotypes between healthy human individuals. Study-wide findings and caveats: Clonotypes that were shared across a handful of donors made up approximately 5% of naive CD4 clonotypes.

In regard to this clone: What it recognizes is unknown.

Original processing methods: In the immunoSEQ data, sequences were junction-only and lacked quality scores, so filtering differed. The repertoire was sequenced with immunoSEQ multiplex PCR; TCRdb's copy has only in-frame clones and lacks some. V, J and clone size are taken as reported in that table, and D and trimming were inferred from the DNA itself. This table has 1 million to 1.2 million clones, about 72% appearing once. The CDR3 is 12 residues long. Trimming stripped 1 base from V and 9 bases from J, with 9 bases between. Germline V CDR1 and CDR2: SEHNR, FQNEAQ (reference sequence). The sequence derives from a man younger than 35 in good health. Some clones in this sample may be carry-over from other donors' samples. What was sequenced was memory CD4+ T cells from PBMCs. Sample subset: CD45RA-negative fraction. The rearrangement uses TRBV7-9 and TRBJ1-1; D is unclear. The CDR3 reads CASSLVGRQAFF. CDR3 coding DNA: TGTGCCAGCAGCTTAGTGGGTAGACAAGCTTTCTTT.